The clone carrying this TCR beta chain was seen only a few times. Its specificity is not known. Time point given: week 23, last vaccination. What each vaccine dose contained was 300 ug of mutant IDH1 20-mer peptide, accompanied by topical imiquimod. This CDR3 region has 18 residues. V trimming: 0 bases; J trimming: 2 bases; junction bases outside the gene matches: 9. Looked up from germline, CDR1 is KGHSY and CDR2 is FQNENV. The sample comes from a study of a mutant IDH1 vaccine in newly diagnosed glioma. Study-level information: Beginning 4-6 weeks after radiotherapy alone, or with temozolomide cycles, vaccination took place. Sex distribution of treated patients was roughly 60% male and roughly 40% female; mean age was roughly 37 years. Before enrollment, patients got radiotherapy alone, temozolomide alone, or mostly the combination. Study-level points and caveats: Of the patients, roughly 93% had vaccine-induced immune responses.

Libraries were prepared by immunoSEQ multiplex PCR; TCRdb keeps only in-frame clonotypes and omits some of them. The table shows around 60,000 clones, with approximately 81% occurring only once. This rearrangement joins TRBV16 to TRBJ2-5; 10 nucleotides line up with TRBD2. The sequences come from PBMCs, collected from a glioma patient whose treatment included an IDH1 peptide vaccine. The TCR originated in a man aged 25-40 years with glioma. CDR3 in DNA: TGTGCCAGCAGCCAATCGAGTCTCCTAGCGGGGGAACAAGAGACCCAGTACTTC. Translating gives CASSQSSLLAGEQETQYF.